This T cell receptor beta chain derives from a study of T cell responses to AZD1222 COVID-19 vaccine. This table comes from immunoSEQ multiplex PCR, and its TCRdb copy is limited to in-frame clones, with some not included. The sample yields approximately 140,000 clones, approximately 94% seen once. The receptor's source is an adult in good health. Specimen: peripheral blood, collected on day 0 of AZD1222 vaccination.

The CDR3 nucleotides are TGTGCCAGCAGTTACTGGGAACGGGAGACCCAGTACTTC. This translates into CASSYWERETQYF. The V gene is TRBV6-2 or TRBV6-3, the J gene TRBJ2-5, with D unresolved. V lost 1 base to trimming and J lost 5 bases, with 8 bases between them. Germline V gives CDR1 MNHEY, CDR2 SVGEGT. The CDR3 spans 13 residues.